This TCR beta chain stems from a study of follicular helper T cells after annual influenza vaccination (dated by TCRdb to 2017 to 2019). Regarding the research as a whole: After each seasonal influenza vaccination, blood samples were collected on days 0, 7 and 28. To study recall of cTfh clones, some subjects were followed through successive annual vaccinations in the 2013-2014, 2014-2015 and 2015-2016 seasons. One week after vaccination, a second recruited cohort of 12 subjects (Table S1) displayed a similar ICOS+CD38+ cTfh response. Multi-year samples were available for six subjects, with four spanning two vaccination seasons and two spanning three seasons. The 2013-2014 samples were cryopreserved, while the 2015 samples were processed right after collection. Broad study findings and their caveats: Day 7 ICOS+CD38+ clones were most often found later in ICOS-CD38- cTfh, suggesting that subset may serve as a memory reservoir. Because only roughly 10-20% of the analyzed cells gave productive TCRB sequences, there was no way to sample rare clonotypes. ICOS+CD38+ cTfh clonality correlated with the frequency of that population, and its change correlated with the change in circulating plasmablast frequency. Successive annual vaccinations recalled a recurring oligoclonal ICOS+CD38+ cTfh response that included tetramer and AIM influenza-specific clonotypes.

Points on this clone: Its antigen specificity is not known. Base qualities were left out, and no much larger clone turns up one base away.

Reading the germline V gene gives CDR1 MDHEN and CDR2 SYDVKM. The CDR3, from cysteine to phenylalanine, totals 15 residues. Only the CDR3 DNA stays, 45 bases, in frame from base 1. A distance of 14 bases separates the germline ends of V and J, which lose 4 bases and 2 bases respectively. The library was obtained by the immunoSEQ multiplex PCR assay. Adaptive Biotechnologies handled the TCRB amplification, library preparation, sequencing and preliminary bioinformatics at Survey level resolution. For TCRB sequencing, genomic DNA from sorted cTfh populations was amplified by multiplex PCR. On the authors' methods: Clonality was calculated in R as 1 minus normalized Shannon entropy, and the Gini index was calculated with the R package ineq. To get the overlap score, the summed counts of shared sequences were divided by the total counts of all sequences in both of the compared samples. Fisher's exact test, with an assumed theoretical repertoire of 10^7 TCRB sequences, was used to assess the significance of shared clonotypes. The table was pulled from immuneACCESS by TCRdb, which kept in-frame rearrangements only. Such tables lose some clones; where checked, under half of the loss comes from unresolved V genes, and the rest has no known cause. The V and J calls and clone size are taken from that table; D and trimming were inferred from the DNA. The sample contains about 2,100 clones, more than 70% of them found a single time. The top ten clones comprise less than 10% of the sample.

The time point label of this sample denotes: 2015-2016 season, pre-vaccination. TCRB sequencing was used to follow sorted CD4 subsets from the blood of adults before and after they were given the seasonal inactivated influenza vaccine (Fluvarix). To be eligible, subjects had to be community-dwelling and could not have received an influenza vaccine during the previous 6 months. Reasons for exclusion included contraindications to influenza vaccine, substance abuse, HIV/AIDS, active malignancy, immunomodulatory medication, and active illness such as respiratory infection. At each time point, somewhere between about 35 and 100 mL of blood was taken. Non-naive CD4+CXCR5+PD-1+ cells were defined as circulating Tfh and were sorted into two fractions, ICOS+CD38+ and ICOS-CD38-. PBMC were isolated using Ficoll-Paque PLUS or SepMate separation. Cell subsets were sorted from PBMC on a BD FACS Aria before DNA extraction.

This receptor was obtained from an adult who received the influenza vaccine. Sequenced here: CXCR5+ CD38+ circulating T follicular helper cells from blood, sampled on the day of influenza vaccination. The intended sense of this specimen's cell subset or site label: circulating Tfh, non-naive CD4+CXCR5+PD-1+ (ICOS+CD38+ or ICOS-CD38-). Here the chain combines TRBV28 and TRBJ1-2; no D gene can be assigned with confidence. The CDR3 reads CASSSPGEGNYGYTF. The DNA is as follows: TGTGCCAGCAGTTCCCCCGGGGAAGGGAACTATGGCTACACCTTC.